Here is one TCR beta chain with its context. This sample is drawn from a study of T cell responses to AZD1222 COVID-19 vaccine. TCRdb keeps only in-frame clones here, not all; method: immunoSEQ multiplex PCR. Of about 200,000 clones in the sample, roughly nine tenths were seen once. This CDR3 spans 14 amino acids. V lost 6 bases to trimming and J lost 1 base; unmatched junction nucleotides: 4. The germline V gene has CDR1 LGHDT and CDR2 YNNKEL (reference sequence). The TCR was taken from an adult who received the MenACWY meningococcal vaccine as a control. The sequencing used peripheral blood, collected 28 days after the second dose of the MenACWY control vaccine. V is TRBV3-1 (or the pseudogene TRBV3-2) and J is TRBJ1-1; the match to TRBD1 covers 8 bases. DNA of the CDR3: TGTGCCAGCAGTTCGGACAGGGCGAACACTGAAGCTTTCTTT. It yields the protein CASSSDRANTEAFF.